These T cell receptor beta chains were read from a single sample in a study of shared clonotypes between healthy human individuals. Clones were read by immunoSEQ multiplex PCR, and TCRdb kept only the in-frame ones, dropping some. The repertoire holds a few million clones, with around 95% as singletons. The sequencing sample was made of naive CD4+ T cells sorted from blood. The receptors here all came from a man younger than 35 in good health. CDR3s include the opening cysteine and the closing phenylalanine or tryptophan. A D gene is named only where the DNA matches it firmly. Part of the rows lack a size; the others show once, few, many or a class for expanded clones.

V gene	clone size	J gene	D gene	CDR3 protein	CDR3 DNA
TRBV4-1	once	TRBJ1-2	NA	CASRQLGGQGGYTF	TGCGCCAGCAGGCAGCTTGGGGGACAAGGTGGCTACACCTTC
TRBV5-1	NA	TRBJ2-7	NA	CASSSSGWEQYF	TGCGCCAGCAGCTCATCAGGTTGGGAGCAGTACTTC
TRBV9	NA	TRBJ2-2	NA	CASSLGPPPGELFF	TGTGCCAGCAGCCTTGGACCGCCCCCCGGGGAGCTGTTTTTT
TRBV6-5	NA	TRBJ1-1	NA	CASTRGVMNTEAFF	TGTGCCAGCACTAGGGGAGTTATGAACACTGAAGCTTTCTTT
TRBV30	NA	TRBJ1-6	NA	CAWSVPQYLDSPLHF	TGTGCCTGGAGTGTACCACAGTACTTAGATTCACCCCTCCACTTT
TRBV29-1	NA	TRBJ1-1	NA	CSVRTALNTEAFF	TGCAGCGTTCGGACGGCCCTGAACACTGAAGCTTTCTTT
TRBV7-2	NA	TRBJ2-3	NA	CASSRPSTADTQYF	TGTGCCAGCAGTCGCCCATCTACCGCAGATACGCAGTATTTT
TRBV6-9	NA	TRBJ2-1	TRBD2	CATGKPLAGVFSEQFF	TGTGCCACCGGTAAACCCCTAGCGGGGGTATTTTCAGAGCAGTTCTTC
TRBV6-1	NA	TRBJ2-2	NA	CASSKVTKRVNTGELFF	TGTGCCAGCAGTAAAGTGACGAAGCGGGTGAACACCGGGGAGCTGTTTTTT
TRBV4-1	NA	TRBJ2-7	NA	CASSPEGGAYEQYF	TGCGCCAGCAGCCCAGAGGGCGGGGCCTACGAGCAGTACTTC
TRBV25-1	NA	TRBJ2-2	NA	CASSEWEAVNTGELFF	TGTGCCAGCAGTGAATGGGAAGCGGTGAACACCGGGGAGCTGTTTTTT
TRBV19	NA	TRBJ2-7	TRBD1	CASSIQTGNYEQYF	TGTGCCAGTAGTATACAGACAGGGAACTACGAGCAGTACTTC